Presented here are 19 T cell receptor beta chains from one specimen sequenced in a study of shared clonotypes between healthy human individuals. Sequenced by immunoSEQ multiplex PCR; TCRdb stores in-frame clones only, minus some. Of about 1.5 million clones in the sample, roughly 96% were seen once. Sequencing was carried out using naive CD4+ T cells sorted from blood. Noted subset: CD45RA+ positively selected. Receptor source: a man aged 25-45 years in good health.

As concerns this clone: Within the sample, other DNA sequences also encode this same CDR3. The chain recombines TRBV5-4 with TRBJ2-1; TRBD1 matches 8 bases. This CDR3 region has 15 residues. The germline V gene encodes CDR1 SGHNT and CDR2 YYREEE (reference sequence). V shed 4 bases and J 3 bases; nucleotides not matched to a gene: 6. The CDR3 is CASSQGQGDYNEQFF. CDR3 DNA: TGTGCCAGCAGCCAAGGACAGGGAGACTACAATGAGCAGTTCTTC. Using reference TRBV5-4 and TRBJ2-1 for the parts outside the CDR3, the full variable domain is ETGVTQSPTHLIKTRGQQVTLRCSSQSGHNTVSWYQQALGQGPQFIFQYYREEENGRGNFPPRFSGLQFPNYSSELNVNALELDDSALYLCASSQGQGDYNEQFFGPGTRLTVL.

The chain joins TRBV5-1 to TRBJ2-7; D gene ambiguous. The ends were cut back, 1 base at V and 5 bases at J, with 13 bases in the middle. Germline loops: CDR1 SGHRS, CDR2 YFSETQ. The CDR3 runs 14 residues. The CDR3 loop reads CASSLFGVSDEQYF. CDR3 sequence (DNA): TGCGCCAGCAGCTTGTTCGGCGTTAGTGACGAGCAGTACTTC.

The chain recombines TRBV5-4 with TRBJ1-5, with D possibly matching TRBD1 (6 bases). The germline CDR1 and CDR2 sequences are SGHNT and YYREEE (reference sequence). The CDR3 has 13 residues. Trimming removed 4 bases from V and 15 bases from J, with 20 bases in between. The CDR3 nucleotides are TGTGCCAGCAGCGCGGGGGGGCAGGGTGCGTGGCATTTT. It translates to CASSAGGQGAWHF.

The gene calls are TRBV6-6 and TRBJ2-3; TRBD1 matches 7 bases. This CDR3 is 15 amino acids long. The junction had 6 bases not matched to a gene; V was cut back by 6 bases and J by 0 bases. The germline V gene encodes CDR1 MNHNY and CDR2 SVGAGI (reference sequence). The CDR3 DNA follows: TGTGCCAGCAGAGTTACAGGGGCGAGCACAGATACGCAGTATTTT. Translation gives CASRVTGASTDTQYF.

The chain uses TRBV18 and TRBJ2-7, with D possibly matching TRBD2 (6 bases). Between the trimmed V and J ends, which lost 0 bases and 6 bases, there was a span of 18 bases. The CDR3 consists of 16 residues. The germline V gene has CDR1 KGHSH and CDR2 LQKENI. The CDR3: CASSPPGSGLLGEQYF. The DNA for the CDR3 is TGTGCCAGCTCACCACCGGGGAGCGGGCTCCTGGGCGAGCAGTACTTC.

J is TRBJ2-7 and V is TRBV9, with a possible D match to TRBD2 (6 bases). The V gene lost 0 bases and the J gene lost 5 bases, with 18 bases spanning the gap. The CDR3 has 16 residues. Germline-derived CDR1 and CDR2 are SGDLS and YYNGEE. CDR3 nucleotides: TGTGCCAGCAGCGTAGTAGGGGCGGGGCCCCCCCACGAGCAGTACTTC. Protein sequence: CASSVVGAGPPHEQYF.

The V call is TRBV11-3, the J call TRBJ1-2, with 12 bases identical to TRBD1. Per the germline V gene, CDR1 is SGHNT and CDR2 is YENEEA. The CDR3 covers 16 residues. The trim removed 1 base at V and 4 bases at J, leaving 4 bases unmatched. The CDR3 DNA sequence: TGTGCCAGCAGCTTAGGGGGACAGGGGGCCAGCTATGGCTACACCTTC. Protein product: CASSLGGQGASYGYTF.

This sequence joins TRBV7-9 and TRBJ2-3; D is unclear. The V end lost 7 bases, the J end lost 5 bases, and 7 bases lay between the germline ends. This CDR3 spans 11 amino acids. Germline assignment: CDR1 SEHNR and CDR2 FQNEAQ (reference sequence). CDR3: CASIQVDTQYF. In DNA form, the CDR3 reads TGTGCCAGCATCCAGGTAGATACGCAGTATTTT.

The rearrangement uses TRBV9 and TRBJ2-4; 8 positions match TRBD2. Per germline, CDR1 SGDLS and CDR2 YYNGEE. J gave up 5 bases and V 0 bases, and 4 bases lay outside the gene matches. CDR3 size: 15 residues. The DNA for the CDR3 is TGTGCCAGCAGCGTAGCTGTGACTAGCGAAAACATTCAGTACTTC. It is translated as CASSVAVTSENIQYF.

To note about this clone: The sample holds other DNA sequences that translate to the same CDR3. The rearrangement joins TRBV28 to TRBJ1-2; D call uncertain. Trimming removed 3 bases at V and 5 bases at J, with 10 bases between. This CDR3 is 13 amino acids long. Germline CDR1 MDHEN, CDR2 SYDVKM. This CDR3 reads CASSLGGPYGYTF. The CDR3 coding sequence is TGTGCCAGCAGTTTGGGTGGCCCATATGGCTACACCTTC.

V is TRBV5-1 and J is TRBJ2-6; 8 bases line up with TRBD1. CDR3 size: 14 residues. V dropped 9 bases and J dropped 2; count of bases not matched to a gene: 4. Per the germline V gene, CDR1 is SGHRS and CDR2 is YFSETQ. Here the CDR3 reads CATRTGTGANVLTF. CDR3 coding DNA: TGCGCCACCAGGACAGGGACTGGGGCCAACGTCCTGACTTTC.

This rearrangement joins TRBV5-1 to TRBJ2-7, with D perhaps TRBD2 (7 bases). Trimming stripped 3 bases from V and 4 bases from J, with 17 bases between. CDR1 and CDR2 (germline): SGHRS, YFSETQ. CDR3 length: 15 residues. CDR3 coding DNA: TGCGCCAGCAGCTCCGGACTAGGGGGGACTTACGAGCAGTACTTC. Protein product: CASSSGLGGTYEQYF.

This chain joins TRBV19 and TRBJ1-5; the D gene is possibly TRBD1 (6 bases). The germline V and J ends were trimmed by 3 bases and 7 bases, with 19 bases remaining between them. This CDR3 region has 16 residues. Germline lookup yields CDR1 LNHDA and CDR2 SQIVND (reference sequence). The CDR3 is CASSMGAVGQVQPQHF. CDR3 nucleotides: TGTGCCAGTAGTATGGGGGCCGTGGGACAAGTGCAGCCCCAGCATTTT.

V usage is TRBV5-4 and J usage is TRBJ1-2, with TRBD1 matching over 8 bases. This CDR3 comprises 15 residues. Germline V gene data show CDR1 as SGHNT and CDR2 as YYREEE (reference sequence). V trimming: 3 bases; J trimming: 4 bases; junction bases outside the gene matches: 8. CDR3 coding DNA: TGTGCCAGCAGCTGGAGGACAGGGTCAGGCTATGGCTACACCTTC. It is translated as CASSWRTGSGYGYTF.

This chain joins TRBV5-4 and TRBJ1-2; D call uncertain. Germline CDR1 SGHNT, CDR2 YYREEE (reference sequence). Trimming removed 2 bases at V and 2 bases at J, with 16 bases between. This CDR3 comprises 16 residues. The CDR3, as DNA: TGTGCCAGCAGCTTAATTATCGTAGGGAGAAACTATGGCTACACCTTC. Translation gives CASSLIIVGRNYGYTF.

This rearrangement joins TRBV7-8 to TRBJ2-7, with D possibly matching TRBD1 (6 bases). The CDR3 is made up of 14 amino acids. Germline V gives CDR1 SGHVS, CDR2 FQNEAQ. Trimming removed 2 bases from V and 2 bases from J, with 10 bases in between. The CDR3 loop is CASSLFGTPYEQYF. DNA of the CDR3: TGTGCCAGCAGCTTATTCGGGACACCCTACGAGCAGTACTTC.

Regarding this clone: Relative to the germline gene, one junction end is altered; a read error may explain this. The CDR3 DNA reads as TGCGCCAGCAGCCAAGATCGTTGGCCCACTGGAGCTTTCTTT. Translation gives CASSQDRWPTGAFF. The chain carries TRBV4-3 and TRBJ1-1; D unresolved. In germline, CDR1 is LGHNA, CDR2 YSLEER. This CDR3 has 14 amino acids.

This chain uses TRBV29-1 with TRBJ2-3; TRBD2 aligns across 8 bases. Per germline, CDR1 SQVTM and CDR2 ANQGSEA. The CDR3 is 15 residues long. The V and J ends lost 5 bases and 3 bases, in that order; junction bases with no gene match: 10. The CDR3 nucleotides read TGCAGCGTTTTATGGATAAGCGGGAGAACAGATACGCAGTATTTT. Protein product: CSVLWISGRTDTQYF.

The chain uses TRBV9 and TRBJ1-1; no definite D call. CDR1 is SGDLS and CDR2 is YYNGEE in the germline V gene. Trimming cost V 7 bases and J 3 bases, with 16 bases left between them. The CDR3 totals 14 residues. CDR3 in DNA: TGTGCCAGCTCCCCTCGGACTGGGGACACTGAAGCTTTCTTT. This translates into CASSPRTGDTEAFF.